The 7 T cell receptor beta chains below come from one sample, sequenced in a study of blood T cell repertoires in COVID-19. Some clones are missing from TCRdb's copy, which holds only in-frame ones; the method was immunoSEQ multiplex PCR. The repertoire holds 300,000 to 400,000 clones, with around 87% as singletons. The source material was peripheral blood. These receptors all come from a woman aged 60-75 years with COVID-19, enrolled during active disease.

The chain links TRBV6-5 to TRBJ1-2; TRBD1 matches at 7 bases. Trimming took 9 bases from V and 4 from J; bases not matched to a gene: 5. CDR3 size: 12 residues. Germline V gene lookup returns CDR1 MNHEY and CDR2 SVGAGI. The CDR3 sequence is CASLGTAYGYTF. The CDR3 nucleotides are TGTGCCAGTCTCGGGACAGCCTATGGCTACACCTTC.

The chain joins TRBV7-9 to TRBJ2-2, with TRBD2 identical over 9 bases. Germline values: CDR1 SEHNR, CDR2 FQNEAQ (reference sequence). CDR3 length: 16 amino acids. The trim removed 4 bases at V and 2 bases at J, leaving 5 bases unmatched. The CDR3 DNA sequence: TGTGCCAGCAGCTCCCAGCGGGGGGTCAACACCGGGGAGCTGTTTTTT. Translated: CASSSQRGVNTGELFF.

This clone was detected ten times or more. This chain uses TRBV5-4 with TRBJ2-3; D not certain. There are 14 residues in the CDR3. Germline loops: CDR1 SGHNT, CDR2 YYREEE (reference sequence). Trimming shortened V by 1 base and J by 1 base, and 7 bases separated the two germline ends. Here the CDR3 DNA reads TGTGCCAGCAGCTTGCTCCCGGGCACAGATACGCAGTATTTT. Its protein product is CASSLLPGTDTQYF.

The rearrangement uses TRBV10-3 and TRBJ1-2, with 8 bases lining up with TRBD1. Trimming cost V 0 bases and J 5 bases; bases outside gene matches: 5. Germline V gene lookup returns CDR1 ENHRY and CDR2 SYGVKD. The CDR3 has 15 amino acids. This chain's CDR3 is CAISESDRERYGYTF. Written as DNA, the CDR3 is TGTGCCATCAGTGAGTCGGACAGGGAAAGGTATGGCTACACCTTC.

V is TRBV5-6 and J is TRBJ2-6; 8 positions match TRBD1. Trimming at V came to 5 bases and at J to 1 base, leaving 5 bases not matched to a gene. The CDR3 contains 16 residues. Per the germline V gene, CDR1 is SGHDT and CDR2 is YYEEEE. CDR3 nucleotide sequence: TGTGCCAGCAGTAGGGACAGGCTTTCTGGGGCCAACGTCCTGACTTTC. Its translation: CASSRDRLSGANVLTF.

The chain recombines TRBV19 with TRBJ1-2; D perhaps matches TRBD1 (5 bases). Per the germline V gene, CDR1 is LNHDA and CDR2 is SQIVND (reference sequence). V gave up 3 bases and J gave up 6 bases, with 38 bases separating them. The CDR3 loop spans 22 amino acids. CDR3 DNA: TGTGCCAGTAGTATCCCTCTTACCCCCGGAGACAGACCCAGCCCAGATTCAGATGGCTACACCTTC. This encodes CASSIPLTPGDRPSPDSDGYTF.

The CDR3 DNA reads as TGTGCCAGCAACAGCGGGGGGGCGCGTAATGAGCAGTTCTTC. Its protein is CASNSGGARNEQFF. This chain uses TRBV9 with TRBJ2-1; 10 positions agree with TRBD2. The V gene's germline CDR1 is SGDLS and CDR2 YYNGEE. V shed 6 bases and J 7 bases; nucleotides not matched to a gene: 7. The CDR3 consists of 14 residues.